A selection of T cell receptor beta chains follows, all from one sample in a study of T cell responses to AZD1222 COVID-19 vaccine. The method was immunoSEQ multiplex PCR; TCRdb's version includes in-frame clones alone and lacks a portion of them. The data show 120,000 to 150,000 clones, around nine tenths seen once. The sequenced sample was peripheral blood, obtained on day 0 of MenACWY control vaccination. These receptors were taken from an adult in good health. Each CDR3 is given with its conserved first and last residue. The D gene is left open where the match is weak. Part of the rows lack a size; the others show once, few, many or a class for expanded clones.

CASSGLAGSYEQYF	TGTGCCAGCAGCGGACTAGCGGGATCATACGAGCAGTACTTC	TRBV6-5	TRBJ2-7	TRBD2	.
CASSPSWGQGTEAFF	TGTGCCAGCTCACCCTCGTGGGGGCAGGGCACTGAAGCTTTCTTT	TRBV18	TRBJ1-1	.	.
CASSRSPGAYNSPLHF	TGCGCCAGCAGCCGAAGCCCAGGGGCCTATAATTCACCCCTCCACTTT	TRBV4-1	TRBJ1-6	.	once
CASSLPLHF	TGTGCCAGCAGCTTACCCCTCCACTTT	TRBV7-3	TRBJ1-6	.	.
CASSYSRGGDYGYTF	TGTGCCAGCAGTTACTCGAGAGGGGGGGACTATGGCTACACCTTC	TRBV6-5	TRBJ1-2	.	.
CASSLFLGGPGELFF	TGTGCCAGCAGTCTATTCTTGGGGGGCCCCGGGGAGCTGTTTTTT	TRBV28	TRBJ2-2	.	.
CSAYTGELFF	TGCAGCGCTTACACCGGGGAGCTGTTTTTT	TRBV29-1	TRBJ2-2	.	.
CASSPGQLTGELFF	TGTGCCAGCAGCCCGGGACAACTCACCGGGGAGCTGTTTTTT	TRBV3-1/TRBV3-2	TRBJ2-2	.	.
CASTQELHSSSYNEQFF	TGTGCCAGCACCCAAGAACTTCATTCCAGCTCCTACAATGAGCAGTTCTTC	TRBV3-1/TRBV3-2	TRBJ2-1	.	few
CASRWEGAASYEQYF	TGTGCCAGCAGGTGGGAAGGGGCGGCGTCCTACGAGCAGTACTTC	TRBV6-5	TRBJ2-7	.	.
CAIKGESGGGNTEAFF	TGTGCCATTAAGGGGGAAAGCGGAGGGGGGAACACTGAAGCTTTCTTT	TRBV10-3	TRBJ1-1	.	.
CASSGGQGVNTEAFF	TGTGCCAGTAGTGGTGGACAGGGTGTGAACACTGAAGCTTTCTTT	TRBV19	TRBJ1-1	TRBD1	.
CASIQTGGIYEQYF	TGTGCCAGCATCCAAACAGGGGGTATTTACGAGCAGTACTTC	TRBV2	TRBJ2-7	TRBD1	.
CASSELSGGNQPQHF	TGTGCCAGCAGTGAATTGTCAGGGGGCAATCAGCCCCAGCATTTT	TRBV2	TRBJ1-5	.	.
CASSLELNTEAFF	TGCGCCAGCAGCTTGGAGTTGAACACTGAAGCTTTCTTT	TRBV5-1	TRBJ1-1	.	.
CASTPRGVGYGYTF	TGTGCCAGCACCCCACGGGGGGTGGGGTATGGCTACACCTTC	TRBV2	TRBJ1-2	.	.
CASSLVGGKAGNTIYF	TGCGCCAGCAGCTTGGTCGGGGGAAAAGCTGGAAACACCATATATTTT	TRBV5-1	TRBJ1-3	.	.
CASSPGLVGIQYF	TGTGCCAGCAGCCCGGGACTAGTTGGCATTCAGTACTTC	TRBV11-2	TRBJ2-4	TRBD2	.
CARGSGIQYF	TGTGCCAGAGGATCAGGCATTCAGTACTTC	TRBV21-1	TRBJ2-4	.	.
CASSPSRQGNGYTF	TGTGCCAGCTCACCATCTAGACAGGGTAATGGCTACACCTTC	TRBV18	TRBJ1-2	TRBD1	.
CASSQWGGGQADTQYF	TGCGCCAGCAGTCAATGGGGCGGGGGGCAGGCAGATACGCAGTATTTT	TRBV5-1	TRBJ2-3	TRBD2	.
CASSLNGGVGETQYF	TGTGCCAGCAGCTTAAACGGCGGGGTGGGAGAGACCCAGTACTTC	TRBV7-3	TRBJ2-5	.	.